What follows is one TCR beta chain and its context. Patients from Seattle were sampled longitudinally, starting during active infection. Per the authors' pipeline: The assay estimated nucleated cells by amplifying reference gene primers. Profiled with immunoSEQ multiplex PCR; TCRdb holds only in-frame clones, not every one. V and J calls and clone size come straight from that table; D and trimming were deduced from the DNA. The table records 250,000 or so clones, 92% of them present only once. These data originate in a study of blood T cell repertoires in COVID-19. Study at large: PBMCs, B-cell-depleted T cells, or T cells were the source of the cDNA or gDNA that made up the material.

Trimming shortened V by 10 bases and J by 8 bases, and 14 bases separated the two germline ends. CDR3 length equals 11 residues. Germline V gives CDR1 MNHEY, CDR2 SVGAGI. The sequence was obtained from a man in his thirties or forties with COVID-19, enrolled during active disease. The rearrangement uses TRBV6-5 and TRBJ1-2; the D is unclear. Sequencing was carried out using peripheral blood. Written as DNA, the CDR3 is TGTGCCAACAGCGGTTCAATAGGCTACACCTTC. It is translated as CANSGSIGYTF.